These T cell receptor beta chains were read from a single sample in a study of blood T cell repertoires in COVID-19. Sequencing used immunoSEQ multiplex PCR; TCRdb keeps in-frame clones, though not all of them. The data hold about 200,000 clones, with just under 85% observed a single time. Sequences were obtained from peripheral blood. The receptors shown here come from a man aged 55-75 years with COVID-19, enrolled during active disease. CDR3s include the opening cysteine and the closing phenylalanine or tryptophan. The order of the fields is V gene, J gene, clone size, D gene, CDR3 protein, CDR3 DNA. D genes are given only for firm matches. Only some rows state a clone size, as once, few, many or a class for expanded clones.

TRBV3-1/TRBV3-2	TRBJ1-1	NA	NA	CASRRGDTEAFF	TGTGCCAGCAGGCGGGGGGACACTGAAGCTTTCTTT
TRBV18	TRBJ1-5	NA	NA	CASSPQGMVGNQPQHF	TGTGCCAGCTCACCTCAGGGGATGGTAGGAAATCAGCCCCAGCATTTT
TRBV24-1	TRBJ1-2	NA	NA	CATSDLGRVEGYTF	TGTGCCACCAGTGATTTGGGCAGGGTGGAAGGCTACACCTTC
TRBV2	TRBJ2-1	NA	TRBD2	CASKTSGIGGEQFF	TGTGCCAGCAAGACTAGCGGGATCGGCGGTGAGCAGTTCTTC
TRBV19	TRBJ1-5	NA	TRBD1	CAVKGTDLNQPQHF	TGTGCCGTAAAAGGGACAGACCTTAATCAGCCCCAGCATTTT
TRBV18	TRBJ1-2	NA	TRBD1	CASSPFDREVGYTF	TGTGCCAGCTCACCCTTCGACAGGGAAGTGGGCTACACCTTC
TRBV7-9	TRBJ2-5	NA	TRBD2	CASSPGWTSGLQETQYF	TGTGCCAGCAGCCCAGGATGGACTAGCGGGTTACAAGAGACCCAGTACTTC
TRBV7-2	TRBJ1-2	once	TRBD1	CASSLGGKTGTNYGYTF	TGTGCCAGCAGCTTAGGGGGAAAGACAGGGACTAACTATGGCTACACCTTC
TRBV28	TRBJ1-1	once	TRBD1	CASSPGTGEFEAFF	TGTGCCAGCAGTCCCGGGACAGGGGAGTTTGAAGCTTTCTTT
TRBV7-2	TRBJ1-1	NA	NA	CASSLVAGGLGNTEAFF	TGTGCCAGCAGCTTAGTAGCCGGGGGGCTGGGGAACACTGAAGCTTTCTTT
TRBV14	TRBJ1-1	NA	NA	CASSQVDRKTEAFF	TGTGCCAGCAGCCAAGTCGACAGGAAGACTGAAGCTTTCTTT
TRBV24-1	TRBJ2-3	NA	NA	CATSSPGVRTDTQYF	TGTGCCACCAGTTCCCCGGGGGTACGGACAGATACGCAGTATTTT
TRBV2	TRBJ2-1	NA	TRBD2	CASRWGPGVFGGGRGSYNEQFF	TGTGCCAGCAGGTGGGGACCGGGTGTATTCGGCGGCGGGAGGGGCTCCTACAATGAGCAGTTCTTC
TRBV7-3	TRBJ2-5	NA	NA	CASSLGQGQETQYF	TGTGCCAGCAGCTTAGGCCAGGGCCAAGAGACCCAGTACTTC
TRBV5-5	TRBJ1-6	NA	NA	CASSSRTANSPLHF	TGTGCCAGCAGCTCCCGGACAGCTAATTCACCCCTCCACTTT
TRBV10-2	TRBJ2-1	few	TRBD1	CASREGQGMNNEQFF	TGCGCCAGCAGAGAGGGACAGGGAATGAACAATGAGCAGTTCTTC
TRBV9	TRBJ1-4	NA	NA	CASSPPGGREKLFF	TGTGCCAGCAGCCCTCCCGGGGGGAGGGAAAAACTGTTTTTT
TRBV5-1	TRBJ1-4	NA	TRBD1	CASTLQGLNEKLFF	TGCGCCAGCACCCTACAGGGGTTGAATGAAAAACTGTTTTTT
TRBV14	TRBJ2-4	NA	TRBD1	CASSRQGENIQYF	TGTGCCAGCAGCCGACAGGGTGAAAACATTCAGTACTTC
TRBV19	TRBJ2-5	NA	TRBD1	CASSMSRGRIETQYF	TGTGCCAGTAGTATGTCCAGGGGGCGCATTGAGACCCAGTACTTC
TRBV5-1	TRBJ1-3	NA	NA	CASSQQPSSGNTIYF	TGCGCCAGCAGCCAACAGCCGAGCTCTGGAAACACCATATATTTT
TRBV6-1	TRBJ2-1	NA	TRBD1	CASSERRDRGDNEQFF	TGTGCCAGCAGTGAACGTCGGGACAGGGGGGACAATGAGCAGTTCTTC
TRBV5-6	TRBJ1-5	NA	TRBD1	CASSQNSQGGVGPQHF	TGTGCCAGCAGCCAAAACTCACAGGGGGGAGTGGGTCCCCAGCATTTT
TRBV10-2	TRBJ1-1	NA	NA	CASSSRGGPQRVSEAFF	TGCGCCAGCAGTTCGCGGGGGGGCCCCCAGCGGGTCTCTGAAGCTTTCTTT
TRBV5-1	TRBJ1-1	once	TRBD1	CASSAGTGNTEAFF	TGCGCCAGCAGCGCCGGGACAGGGAACACTGAAGCTTTCTTT
TRBV19	TRBJ2-1	NA	TRBD2	CASRGHSSGSYNEQFF	TGTGCCAGTAGAGGCCATTCTAGCGGCTCCTACAATGAGCAGTTCTTC
TRBV14	TRBJ1-6	NA	NA	CASSQRGGSSSPLHF	TGTGCCAGCAGCCAAAGGGGGGGGTCGAGTTCACCCCTCCACTTT
TRBV7-2	TRBJ2-2	NA	NA	CASSIQPGQSTGELFF	TGTGCCAGCAGCATACAACCGGGACAATCAACCGGGGAGCTGTTTTTT
TRBV27	TRBJ1-2	NA	TRBD1	CANPGQEFYGYTF	TGCGCCAACCCCGGACAGGAATTTTATGGCTACACCTTC
TRBV10-3	TRBJ2-1	NA	NA	CATLTERGNEQFF	TGTGCCACCCTGACTGAGAGGGGGAATGAGCAGTTCTTC
TRBV7-6	TRBJ1-3	NA	TRBD1	CASSLVQGQWASGNTIYF	TGTGCCAGCAGCTTGGTTCAGGGACAGTGGGCTTCTGGAAACACCATATATTTT
TRBV5-6	TRBJ2-1	NA	NA	CASSLRAGSYNEQFF	TGTGCCAGCAGCCTAAGAGCGGGTTCCTACAATGAGCAGTTCTTC
TRBV19	TRBJ1-1	once	TRBD1	CASSIGGTGGTEAFF	TGTGCCAGTAGTATAGGCGGGACAGGGGGTACTGAAGCTTTCTTT
TRBV14	TRBJ1-6	NA	NA	CATAGSLLNSPLHF	TGTGCCACGGCCGGGTCGCTTCTTAACTCACCCCTCCACTTT
TRBV20-1	TRBJ1-5	NA	NA	CSVQGYQPQHF	TGCAGTGTACAGGGCTATCAGCCCCAGCATTTT
TRBV19	TRBJ2-7	NA	NA	CASSNSPLTGRWSYEQYF	TGTGCCAGTAGTAACTCCCCCTTGACAGGCCGGTGGTCCTACGAGCAGTACTTC
TRBV5-1	TRBJ1-1	NA	NA	CASSFLQENTEAFF	TGCGCCAGCAGCTTCCTACAGGAGAACACTGAAGCTTTCTTT
TRBV4-1	TRBJ2-5	NA	NA	CASSQVRHSQETQYF	TGCGCCAGCAGCCAAGTTAGACACTCCCAAGAGACCCAGTACTTC
TRBV10-3	TRBJ1-2	NA	TRBD1	CAISWTGGTNYGYTF	TGTGCCATCAGCTGGACAGGGGGCACTAACTATGGCTACACCTTC
TRBV4-2	TRBJ1-6	NA	NA	CASSQDRAGRGNSPLHF	TGTGCCAGCAGCCAAGATCGGGCAGGACGGGGTAATTCACCCCTCCACTTT
TRBV12-5	TRBJ1-1	NA	NA	CASGLVGRAEAFF	TGTGCTAGTGGTTTGGTGGGGAGGGCTGAAGCTTTCTTT
TRBV29-1	TRBJ2-7	once	NA	CSVLMSSYEQYF	TGCAGCGTCCTTATGAGCTCCTACGAGCAGTACTTC
TRBV19	TRBJ2-2	NA	NA	CASPGRVAELFF	TGTGCCAGTCCGGGCAGGGTGGCGGAGCTGTTTTTT
TRBV28	TRBJ1-2	NA	NA	CASRGGGLGGYTF	TGTGCCAGCAGAGGTGGAGGGCTCGGTGGCTACACCTTC
TRBV5-4	TRBJ1-6	once	NA	CASSLDTVSPLHF	TGTGCCAGCAGCTTGGATACAGTTTCACCCCTCCACTTT
TRBV7-9	TRBJ2-3	NA	NA	CASSLAGGGDTQYF	TGTGCCAGCAGCTTAGCGGGAGGTGGAGATACGCAGTATTTT
TRBV2	TRBJ1-5	NA	NA	CASSESLQPQHF	TGTGCCAGCAGTGAATCTCTTCAGCCCCAGCATTTT
TRBV4-2	TRBJ2-3	NA	NA	CASSQEIRGGTDTQYF	TGTGCCAGCAGCCAAGAGATACGGGGTGGAACAGATACGCAGTATTTT
TRBV10-3	TRBJ1-2	few	NA	CAISEQAPYGYTF	TGTGCCATCAGTGAGCAGGCCCCCTATGGCTACACCTTC
TRBV5-1	TRBJ2-1	NA	TRBD1	CASSSAQTGSNEQFF	TGCGCCAGCAGCTCCGCGCAGACAGGGAGCAATGAGCAGTTCTTC
TRBV19	TRBJ1-1	NA	NA	CASSIAGRVEAFF	TGTGCCAGTAGTATCGCGGGGCGGGTTGAAGCTTTCTTT
TRBV9	TRBJ2-3	NA	TRBD1	CASSVAKGGPPMDTQYF	TGTGCCAGCAGCGTAGCTAAAGGGGGCCCCCCGATGGATACGCAGTATTTT
TRBV30	TRBJ1-1	NA	NA	CAWTRGGSNTEAFF	TGTGCCTGGACTAGGGGCGGATCGAACACTGAAGCTTTCTTT
TRBV9	TRBJ2-3	once	TRBD1	CASSPPGQGTDTQYF	TGTGCCAGCAGCCCTCCCGGACAGGGGACAGATACGCAGTATTTT
TRBV6-5	TRBJ1-2	NA	TRBD1	CASSPQGLLNYGYTF	TGTGCCAGCAGCCCACAGGGGCTTCTTAACTATGGCTACACCTTC
TRBV7-2	TRBJ1-3	NA	NA	CASSDNGNTIYF	TGTGCCAGCAGCGACAATGGAAACACCATATATTTT
TRBV14	TRBJ2-2	NA	TRBD1	CASSPNRGWNTGELFF	TGTGCCAGCAGCCCGAACAGGGGATGGAACACCGGGGAGCTGTTTTTT
TRBV6-2/TRBV6-3	TRBJ1-1	NA	NA	CASSYTYRRGNTEAFF	TGTGCCAGCAGTTACACTTACAGGAGGGGGAACACTGAAGCTTTCTTT